Listed below are T cell receptor beta chains from one sample, sequenced in a study of CD8 T cells in ankylosing spondylitis. Each CDR3 protein is one row after TCRdb ran MiXCR on the 5' RACE reads. The sample has 750,000 to 850,000 distinct CDR3 sequences; over 9.5% are singletons. The material sequenced was blood, either unsorted or a sorted T cell fraction (not recorded which). Source of these receptors: a male donor with ankylosing spondylitis. The CDR3 runs from the conserved cysteine through the conserved F or W. D genes are given only for firm matches. Size tells how often a clone was seen (once, few, many) or the class of an expanded clone, and some rows leave it out.

size: many
V: TRBV7-9
D: NA
J: TRBJ2-3
CDR3: CASSLVSRTDTQYF
DNA: TGTGCCAGCAGCTTAGTGAGTCGGACAGATACGCAGTATTTT

size: few
V: TRBV6-1
D: TRBD2
J: TRBJ2-1
CDR3: CASSGLGGINEQFF
DNA: TGTGCCAGCAGCGGACTAGGCGGCATCAATGAGCAGTTCTTC

size: few
V: TRBV6-2/TRBV6-3
D: TRBD1
J: TRBJ1-1
CDR3: CASTRQGVVTEAFF
DNA: TGTGCCAGCACTAGACAGGGGGTGGTCACTGAAGCTTTCTTT

size: NA
V: TRBV6-1
D: NA
J: TRBJ1-2
CDR3: CASSPRGSHSNYGYTF
DNA: TGTGCCAGCAGTCCCCGGGGGTCCCACTCCAACTATGGCTACACCTTC

size: few
V: TRBV5-1
D: TRBD2
J: TRBJ2-1
CDR3: CASSLAGGHVEQFF
DNA: TGCGCCAGCAGCTTGGCGGGAGGGCATGTTGAGCAGTTCTTC

size: few
V: TRBV4-3
D: NA
J: TRBJ2-7
CDR3: CASSQEAGVESYEQYF
DNA: TGCGCCAGCAGCCAAGAAGCAGGGGTTGAATCCTACGAGCAGTACTTC

size: few
V: TRBV5-1
D: TRBD1
J: TRBJ2-5
CDR3: CASSLDGTVQETQYF
DNA: TGCGCCAGCAGCTTGGACGGGACAGTGCAAGAGACCCAGTACTTC

size: NA
V: TRBV6-1
D: NA
J: TRBJ1-4
CDR3: CATSWTDTNEKLFF
DNA: TGTGCCACATCTTGGACGGATACTAATGAAAAACTGTTTTTT

size: NA
V: TRBV5-1
D: NA
J: TRBJ2-3
CDR3: CASSWGASDLTDTQYF
DNA: TGCGCCAGCAGCTGGGGGGCCAGCGACCTCACAGATACGCAGTATTTT

size: NA
V: TRBV20-1
D: TRBD1
J: TRBJ2-7
CDR3: CSATPGRGIYEQYF
DNA: TGCAGTGCCACTCCGGGCAGGGGGATCTACGAGCAGTACTTC

size: NA
V: TRBV14
D: NA
J: TRBJ1-5
CDR3: CASSQGGGLGPQHF
DNA: TGTGCCAGCAGCCAGGGAGGGGGGCTTGGGCCCCAGCATTTT

size: few
V: TRBV7-2
D: TRBD1
J: TRBJ1-5
CDR3: CASSLGQGAQPQHF
DNA: TGTGCCAGCAGCTTAGGACAGGGGGCTCAGCCCCAGCATTTT

size: NA
V: TRBV10-3
D: NA
J: TRBJ2-7
CDR3: CAIRGDVSYEQYF
DNA: TGTGCCATCAGGGGGGACGTCTCCTACGAGCAGTACTTC